This entry lists 25 T cell receptor beta chains sequenced from one sample in a study of breast tumors, draining lymph nodes, adjacent tissues. TCRdb re-called the multiplex PCR reads with MiXCR, one entry per CDR3 protein. The table has approximately 300,000 distinct CDR3 sequences, 30% seen once. The lymph nodes were axillary draining lymph nodes from breast cancer patients. Sequencing was done on a sample of axillary lymph node tissue. All receptors come from a female donor with breast cancer. Some clones in this sample may be carry-over from other donors' samples.

This clonotype was seen many times. The rearrangement links TRBV9 to TRBJ2-5, with TRBD2 identical over 8 bases. The germline V gene has CDR1 SGDLS and CDR2 YYNGEE. The CDR3 spans 15 residues. Unmatched junction bases numbered 10, after V lost 4 bases and J lost 5 bases. The CDR3 spells CASSLTAGAAETQYF. The CDR3, as DNA: TGTGCCAGCAGCCTCACAGCGGGAGCGGCTGAGACCCAGTACTTC.

Only a few counts were recorded for this clonotype. The chain is built from TRBV27 and TRBJ2-7, with no clear D. Germline V gene sequence: CDR1 MNHEY, CDR2 SMNVEV (reference sequence). This CDR3 is built from 11 residues. Trimming took off 5 bases at V and 6 bases at J, with 8 bases between the two ends. The DNA of the CDR3 is TGTGCCAGCAGTGGAGCTGGCGAGCAGTACTTC. This sequence encodes CASSGAGEQYF.

The chain recombines TRBV7-2 with TRBJ2-7; 8 bases line up with TRBD1. CDR3 length: 14 amino acids. V shed 3 bases and J 6 bases; nucleotides not matched to a gene: 7. Germline loops: CDR1 SGHTA, CDR2 FQGNSA. In DNA, the CDR3 is TGTGCCAGCAGCTTGAGTGGGACAGGAAGCGAGCAGTACTTC. Residues: CASSLSGTGSEQYF.

This clonotype was seen repeatedly, ten times or more. The rearrangement joins TRBV12-3 or TRBV12-4 to TRBJ2-7, with D hard to call. The CDR3 contains 14 residues. V shed 1 base and J shed 3 bases, with 10 bases lying between them. CDR3 DNA: TGTGCCAGCAGTTTAGGGACCGCCAGCTACGAGCAGTACTTC. It codes for CASSLGTASYEQYF.

This clonotype was picked up many times. The chain combines TRBV6-6 with TRBJ1-4; D not resolved. The V gene's germline CDR1 is MNHNY and CDR2 SVGAGI (reference sequence). CDR3 length: 12 amino acids. Trimming stripped 11 bases from V and 5 bases from J, with 12 bases between. The CDR3 reads CAGLTPNEKLFF. As DNA, the CDR3 is TGTGCCGGATTGACCCCGAATGAAAAACTGTTTTTT.

This clonotype was picked up many times. V is TRBV20-1 and J is TRBJ2-5, with 12 bases matching TRBD2. The trim removed 6 bases at V and 0 bases at J, leaving 11 bases unmatched. The CDR3 is made up of 17 amino acids. Per germline, CDR1 DFQATT and CDR2 SNEGSKA (reference sequence). CDR3 protein: CSAERASGRGNQETQYF. The CDR3 nucleotides read TGCAGTGCAGAAAGGGCTAGCGGGAGGGGTAACCAAGAGACCCAGTACTTC.

Details on this clonotype: A much larger clone differs by one base, so this may be a read error. The chain uses TRBV5-6 and TRBJ1-5, with TRBD1 as a possible D gene (5 bases). This CDR3 is built from 14 residues. Germline CDR1 and CDR2: SGHDT and YYEEEE. The CDR3 here is CACSSRRGDQPQHF. CDR3 coding DNA: TGTGCCTGCAGCTCCAGGCGGGGGGACCAGCCCCAGCATTTT.

The chain uses TRBV5-1 and TRBJ2-3; unclear D gene. The CDR3 consists of 14 residues. Germline V gene data show CDR1 as SGHRS and CDR2 as YFSETQ. Trimming stripped 0 bases from V and 1 base from J, with 6 bases between. The CDR3 region has the DNA TGCGCCAGCAGCTTGGAGGTCGGCACAGATACGCAGTATTTT. It encodes CASSLEVGTDTQYF.

This clonotype occurred many times. A junction boundary mismatches the germline segment, possibly from a read error. The chain recombines TRBV7-8 with TRBJ1-2; D unresolved. The CDR3 is made up of 14 amino acids. CDR1 is SGHVS and CDR2 is FQNEAQ in the germline V gene. The CDR3 sequence is CASSFRGLRYGHTF. Here the CDR3 DNA reads TGTGCCAGCAGCTTTCGTGGCCTCCGCTATGGCCACACCTTC.

This clonotype has ten or more counts. DNA of the CDR3: TGCAGTGCTAGATTTGACAGGGTCGGCCAGCCCCAGCATTTT. It yields the protein CSARFDRVGQPQHF. The J gene is TRBJ1-5, the V gene TRBV20-1, with TRBD1 matching 7 bases. The length of the CDR3 is 14 residues. The germline gives CDR1 DFQATT, CDR2 SNEGSKA (reference sequence). Losses at the gene ends were 2 bases for V and 7 bases for J; bases not matched to a gene: 8.

The J gene is TRBJ2-5, the V gene TRBV10-3; D is undetermined. Per the germline V gene, CDR1 is ENHRY and CDR2 is SYGVKD. Trimming shortened V by 10 bases and J by 1 base, and 10 bases separated the two germline ends. The CDR3 length is 12 residues. The chain's CDR3 is CATQPTQETQYF. CDR3 DNA: TGTGCCACCCAACCTACCCAAGAGACCCAGTACTTC.

This clonotype has a count of ten or more. CDR3: CATTPSGSQETQYF. CDR3 bases: TGTGCCACCACACCGAGCGGGAGCCAAGAGACCCAGTACTTC. V usage is TRBV11-3 and J usage is TRBJ2-5, with TRBD2 matching over 8 bases. This CDR3 is 14 amino acids long. V shed 10 bases and J 1 base; nucleotides not matched to a gene: 8. Per the germline V gene, CDR1 is SGHNT and CDR2 is YENEEA.

The rearrangement uses TRBV5-5 and TRBJ1-6; D is uncertain. The CDR3 is 14 amino acids. Trimming pared 3 bases from V and 3 bases from J, leaving 7 bases between. The germline V gene encodes CDR1 SGHKS and CDR2 YYEKEE (reference sequence). As DNA, the CDR3 is TGTGCCAGCAGCTGGACGGACTATAATTCACCCCTCCACTTT. Translating gives CASSWTDYNSPLHF.

This clonotype was seen at least ten times. This chain's CDR3 is CSVGLFTDTQYF. The DNA for the CDR3 is TGCAGCGTCGGACTGTTTACAGATACGCAGTATTTT. This chain joins TRBV29-1 and TRBJ2-3; possible D gene TRBD2, 5 bases. V was clipped by 6 bases and J by 3 bases, with 10 bases between them. This CDR3 has 12 residues. CDR1 is SQVTM, CDR2 ANQGSEA, per germline.

The chain uses TRBV24-1 and TRBJ2-3, with a weak D call TRBD2 (8 bases). CDR1 and CDR2 from the germline V gene are KGHDR and SFDVKD. The CDR3 extends over 14 amino acids. The ends were cut back, 8 bases at V and 6 bases at J, with 17 bases in the middle. CDR3 bases: TGTGCCACCAATAGCGGGACAGAGTGGGATACGCAGTATTTT. This gives the protein CATNSGTEWDTQYF.

Note on this clonotype: This CDR3 fails to terminate in the conserved phenylalanine or tryptophan, so it likely reflects a read error. The chain employs TRBV19 and TRBJ2-7; 8 bases fit TRBD1. J gave up 3 bases and V 3 bases, and 1 base lay outside the gene matches. This CDR3 has 13 residues. Germline lookup yields CDR1 LNHDA and CDR2 SQIVND (reference sequence). The CDR3 region is CASSMDRVYEQYL. The CDR3 DNA is TGTGCCAGTAGTATGGACAGGGTCTACGAGCAGTACCTC.

This clonotype was seen many times. One junction end disagrees with the germline gene, perhaps due to a read error. The chain uses TRBV7-7 and TRBJ2-1; D uncertain. The CDR3 totals 15 residues. Germline CDR1 and CDR2: SSHAT and FNYEAQ (reference sequence). For the CDR3, the DNA is TGTGCTAGCAGCCCCCTGATCGGCTCCTACAATGAGCAGTTCTTC. It yields the protein CASSPLIGSYNEQFF.

Points on this clonotype: A single base separates this from a much larger clone, so it may be a read error. This chain links TRBV12-3 or TRBV12-4 with TRBJ2-1; tentatively, D is TRBD2 (6 bases). CDR3 length equals 14 residues. DNA for the CDR3: TGTGCCAGCAGTCCGACTAGAACCTACAATGAGCAGCTCTTC. Amino acid sequence: CASSPTRTYNEQLF.

This clonotype has at least ten counts. The chain employs TRBV28 and TRBJ1-2, with D maybe TRBD1 (5 bases). The germline CDR1 and CDR2 sequences are MDHEN and SYDVKM. CDR3 length: 12 amino acids. V was clipped by 7 bases and J by 4 bases, with 10 bases between them. The CDR3 coding sequence is TGTGCCAGCACTGACAGATTCTATGGCTACACCTTC. Translated: CASTDRFYGYTF.

To note about this clonotype: A much bigger clone sits one base away, suggesting this may be a read error. The chain joins TRBV20-1 to TRBJ2-1; tentative D call: TRBD2 (5 bases). Germline assignment: CDR1 DFQATT and CDR2 SNEGSKA (reference sequence). The CDR3 has 12 amino acids. In DNA, the CDR3 is TGCAGTGTCCAAACTAGATTCCATGAGCCGTTCTTC. Its translation is CSVQTRFHEPFF.

This clonotype was seen many times. This chain joins TRBV11-3 and TRBJ1-2; D is possibly TRBD1 (6 bases). Germline lookup yields CDR1 SGHNT and CDR2 YENEEA. V was cut by 5 bases and J by 4 bases, with 14 bases left in between. The CDR3 is 14 residues long. DNA of the CDR3: TGTGCCAGCAGCCCCGACAGGAGATCCTATGGCTACACCTTC. It specifies CASSPDRRSYGYTF.

The gene calls are TRBV6-5 and TRBJ2-5, with TRBD1 identical over 10 bases. V was pared by 5 bases and J by 3 bases, with 3 bases of the junction left unmatched. This CDR3 is 14 amino acids long. Looked up from germline, CDR1 is MNHEY and CDR2 is SVGAGI. Here the CDR3 reads CASSGTGEEETQYF. The CDR3 DNA is TGTGCCAGCAGTGGGACAGGGGAAGAAGAGACCCAGTACTTC.

This clonotype has a count of ten or more. Written as DNA, the CDR3 is TGTGCCAGCAGTTACCGCGCCACAGGGGGCAATGAGCAGTTCTTC. It translates to CASSYRATGGNEQFF. This chain connects TRBV6-6 to TRBJ2-1; TRBD1 agrees at 8 bases. The CDR3 contains 15 residues. J lost 6 bases, V lost 2 bases, and 6 bases had no gene match. Germline CDR1 MNHNY, CDR2 SVGAGI (reference sequence).

There are many counts of this clonotype. CDR3 sequence reads: CSARETADRGMYEQYF. The CDR3 DNA reads TGCAGTGCTAGAGAAACGGCGGACAGGGGTATGTACGAGCAGTACTTC. The chain combines TRBV20-1 with TRBJ2-7; 9 nucleotides align to TRBD1. The CDR3 consists of 16 residues. J was trimmed by 4 bases and V by 0 bases; bases with no gene match: 10. Germline CDR1 and CDR2: DFQATT and SNEGSKA (reference sequence).

With regard to this clonotype: A much larger clone lies a single base off, so this may be a read error. The gene calls are TRBV5-1 and TRBJ2-1; 7 nucleotides match TRBD2. This CDR3 region has 12 residues. Germline CDR1 is SGHRS and CDR2 is YFSETQ. The CDR3 DNA follows: TGCGCCAGCAGCTTCGGGACTAATGAGCACTTCTTC. This codes for CASSFGTNEHFF.